This T cell receptor beta chain was sequenced for a study of blood T cells in healthy people across ages. Healthy Caucasians from Russia aged about 6 to 90 served as donors. Of note for this clonotype: The target antigen is unknown.

The second PCR ran roughly 6 to 11 cycles with a sample-barcoded 5' primer and J-beta primers. No fewer than 2.5 million CDR3-containing paired-end reads came from each sample. TCRdb analysed the 5' RACE reads with MiXCR anew, one entry per CDR3 protein. The table has 1.4 million to 1.5 million distinct CDR3 sequences, roughly 45% seen once; the top ten hold 7.9%. This CDR3 is 15 amino acids long. The V and J ends lost 3 bases and 1 base respectively, with 10 bases between them. Germline V gene lookup returns CDR1 SNHLY and CDR2 FYNNEI. Findings of the study overall: There were more naive CD4+ cells and higher diversity in long-lived donors than in aged donors.

This chain links TRBV2 with TRBJ2-4, with a weak D call TRBD2 (5 bases). This receptor was taken from a woman between 18 and 30 years old in good health. Sequences were obtained from blood. The DNA for the CDR3 is TGTGCCAGCAGTGATCCCGGGGAGGCCAAAAACATTCAGTACTTC. Translated: CASSDPGEAKNIQYF.